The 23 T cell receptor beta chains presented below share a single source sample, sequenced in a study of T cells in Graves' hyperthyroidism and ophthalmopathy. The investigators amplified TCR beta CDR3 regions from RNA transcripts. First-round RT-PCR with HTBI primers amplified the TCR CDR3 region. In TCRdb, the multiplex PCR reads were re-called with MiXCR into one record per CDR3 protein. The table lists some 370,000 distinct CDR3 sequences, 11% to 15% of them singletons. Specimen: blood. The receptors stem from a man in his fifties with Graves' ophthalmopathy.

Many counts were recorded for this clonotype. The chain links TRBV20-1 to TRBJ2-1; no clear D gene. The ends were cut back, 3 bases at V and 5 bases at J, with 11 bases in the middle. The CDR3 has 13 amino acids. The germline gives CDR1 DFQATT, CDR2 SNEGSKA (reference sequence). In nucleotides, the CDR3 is TGCAGTGCTAGCGGCACATCGCACAATGAGCAGTTCTTC. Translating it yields CSASGTSHNEQFF.

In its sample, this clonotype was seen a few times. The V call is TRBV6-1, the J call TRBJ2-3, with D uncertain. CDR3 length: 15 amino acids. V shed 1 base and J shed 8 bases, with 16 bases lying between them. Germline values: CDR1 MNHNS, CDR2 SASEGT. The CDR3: CASSEGGPGSGTQYF. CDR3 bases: TGTGCCAGCAGTGAAGGCGGACCCGGATCGGGTACGCAGTATTTT.

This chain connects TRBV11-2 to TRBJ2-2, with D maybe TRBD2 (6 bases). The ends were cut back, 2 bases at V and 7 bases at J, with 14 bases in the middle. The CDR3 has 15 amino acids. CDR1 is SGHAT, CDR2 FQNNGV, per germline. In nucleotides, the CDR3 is TGTGCCAGCAGCTTATCGGGGGTCACGGGCGGGGAGCTGTTTTTT. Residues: CASSLSGVTGGELFF.

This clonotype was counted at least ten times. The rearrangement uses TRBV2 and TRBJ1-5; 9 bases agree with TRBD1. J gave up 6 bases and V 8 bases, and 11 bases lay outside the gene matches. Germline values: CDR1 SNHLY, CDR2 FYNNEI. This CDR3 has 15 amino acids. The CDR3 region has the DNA TGTGCCAGCCGAGACCCGACAGGGGGTGGTCAGCCCCAGCATTTT. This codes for CASRDPTGGGQPQHF.

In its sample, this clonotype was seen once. This CDR3 is CASSKTDFRTQYF. Here the CDR3 DNA reads TGTGCCAGCAGCAAGACGGATTTCCGTACGCAGTATTTT. The chain recombines TRBV6-1 with TRBJ2-3, with D uncertain. CDR3 size: 13 residues. Germline V gene sequence: CDR1 MNHNS, CDR2 SASEGT. The V and J ends lost 6 bases and 8 bases respectively, with 15 bases between them.

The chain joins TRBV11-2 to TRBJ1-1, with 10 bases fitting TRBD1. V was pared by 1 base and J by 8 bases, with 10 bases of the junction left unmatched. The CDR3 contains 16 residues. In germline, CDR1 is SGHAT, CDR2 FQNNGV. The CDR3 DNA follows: TGTGCCAGCAGCTTAGCCGCCGGGACAGGGGCGGCGGAAGCTTTCTTT. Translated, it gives CASSLAAGTGAAEAFF.

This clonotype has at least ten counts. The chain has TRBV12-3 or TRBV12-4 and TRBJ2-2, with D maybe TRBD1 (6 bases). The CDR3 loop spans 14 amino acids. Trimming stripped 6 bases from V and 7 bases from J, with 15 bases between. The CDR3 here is CASRRTDLFGELFF. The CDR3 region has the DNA TGTGCCAGCAGGAGGACAGACCTCTTCGGGGAGCTGTTTTTT.

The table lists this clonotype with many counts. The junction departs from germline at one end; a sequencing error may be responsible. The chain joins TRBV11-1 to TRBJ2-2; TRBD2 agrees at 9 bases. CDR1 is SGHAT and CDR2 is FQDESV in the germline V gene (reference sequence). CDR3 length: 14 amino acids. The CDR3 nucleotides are TGTGCCAGCAGCCTAGCGGGATACACCGGGGAGCTGTTTTTT. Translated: CASSLAGYTGELFF.

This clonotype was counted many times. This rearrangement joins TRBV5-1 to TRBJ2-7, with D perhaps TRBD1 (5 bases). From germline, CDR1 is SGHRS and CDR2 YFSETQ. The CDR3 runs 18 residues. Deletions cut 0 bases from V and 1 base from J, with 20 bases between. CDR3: CASSLASSDSPRSYEQYF. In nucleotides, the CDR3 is TGCGCCAGCAGCTTGGCGTCATCCGACAGTCCCAGGTCCTACGAGCAGTACTTC.

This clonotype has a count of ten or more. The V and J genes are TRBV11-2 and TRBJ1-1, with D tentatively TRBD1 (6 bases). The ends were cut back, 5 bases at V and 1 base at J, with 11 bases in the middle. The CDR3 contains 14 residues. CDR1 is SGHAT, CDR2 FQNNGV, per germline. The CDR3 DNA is TGTGCCAGCAGCGCAGGACAGCGGAACACTGAAGCTTTCTTT. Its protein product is CASSAGQRNTEAFF.

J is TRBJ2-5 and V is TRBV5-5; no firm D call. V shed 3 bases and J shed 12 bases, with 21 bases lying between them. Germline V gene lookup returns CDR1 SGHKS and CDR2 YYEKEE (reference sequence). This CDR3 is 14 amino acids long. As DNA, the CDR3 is TGTGCCAGCAGCTGGACGACAAGTAGATATGGGGAGTACTTC. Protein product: CASSWTTSRYGEYF.

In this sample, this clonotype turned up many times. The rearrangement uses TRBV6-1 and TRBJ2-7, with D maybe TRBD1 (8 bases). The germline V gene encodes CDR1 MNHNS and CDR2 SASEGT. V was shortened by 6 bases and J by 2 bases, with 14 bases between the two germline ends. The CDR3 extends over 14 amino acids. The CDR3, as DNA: TGTGCCAGCAGGAACAGGGGGGGAACCTACGAGCAGTACTTC. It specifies CASRNRGGTYEQYF.

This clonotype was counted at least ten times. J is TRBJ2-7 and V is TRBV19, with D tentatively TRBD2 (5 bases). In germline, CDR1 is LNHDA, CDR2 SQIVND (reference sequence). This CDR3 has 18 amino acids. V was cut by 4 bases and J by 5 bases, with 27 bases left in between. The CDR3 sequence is CASSTRELPGVHINEQYF. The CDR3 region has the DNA TGTGCCAGTAGTACGAGGGAGTTGCCCGGCGTTCATATCAACGAGCAGTACTTC. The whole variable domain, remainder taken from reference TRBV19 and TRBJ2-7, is DGGITQSPKYLFRKEGQNVTLSCEQNLNHDAMYWYRQDPGQGLRLIYYSQIVNDFQKGDIAEGYSVSREKKESFPLTVTSAQKNPTAFYLCASSTRELPGVHINEQYFGPGTRLTVT.

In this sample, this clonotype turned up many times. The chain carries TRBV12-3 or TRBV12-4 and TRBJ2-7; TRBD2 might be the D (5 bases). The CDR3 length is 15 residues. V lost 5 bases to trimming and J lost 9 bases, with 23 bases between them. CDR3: CASSPLGSVMVLQYF. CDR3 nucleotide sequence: TGTGCCAGCAGTCCCCTTGGTAGCGTCATGGTTTTGCAGTACTTC.

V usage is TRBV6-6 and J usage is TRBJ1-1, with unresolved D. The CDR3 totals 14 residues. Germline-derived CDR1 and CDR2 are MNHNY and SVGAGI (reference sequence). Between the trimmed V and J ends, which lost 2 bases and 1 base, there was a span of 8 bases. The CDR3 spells CASSYPGRNTEAFF. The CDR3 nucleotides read TGTGCCAGCAGTTACCCTGGGAGGAACACTGAAGCTTTCTTT.

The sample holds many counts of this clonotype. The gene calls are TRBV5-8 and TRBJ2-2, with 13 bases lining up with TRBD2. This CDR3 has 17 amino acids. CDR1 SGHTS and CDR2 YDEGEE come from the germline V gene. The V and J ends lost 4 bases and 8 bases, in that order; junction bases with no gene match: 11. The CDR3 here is CASSRLLAGGPSGELFF. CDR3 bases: TGTGCCAGCAGCCGTTTACTAGCGGGAGGGCCATCTGGGGAGCTGTTTTTT.

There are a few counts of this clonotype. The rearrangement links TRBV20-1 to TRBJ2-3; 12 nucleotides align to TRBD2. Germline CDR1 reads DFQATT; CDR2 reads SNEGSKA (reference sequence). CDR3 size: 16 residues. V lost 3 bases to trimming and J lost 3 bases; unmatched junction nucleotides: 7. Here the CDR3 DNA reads TGCAGTGCTAGTCCTTGGACTAGCGGGATGACAGATACGCAGTATTTT. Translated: CSASPWTSGMTDTQYF.

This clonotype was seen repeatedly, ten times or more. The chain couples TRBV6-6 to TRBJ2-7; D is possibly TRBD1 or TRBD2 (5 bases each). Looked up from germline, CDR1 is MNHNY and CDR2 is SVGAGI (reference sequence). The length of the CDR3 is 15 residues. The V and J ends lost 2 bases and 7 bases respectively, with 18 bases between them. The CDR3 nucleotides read TGTGCCAGCAGTTACGGGGGAATATCACCACGGGAGCAGTACTTC. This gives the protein CASSYGGISPREQYF.

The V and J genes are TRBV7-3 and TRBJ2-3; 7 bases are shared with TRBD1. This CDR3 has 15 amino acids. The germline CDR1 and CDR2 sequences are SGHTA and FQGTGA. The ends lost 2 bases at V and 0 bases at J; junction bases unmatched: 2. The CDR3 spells CASSLLGQSTDTQYF. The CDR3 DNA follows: TGTGCCAGCAGCTTATTGGGACAGAGCACAGATACGCAGTATTTT. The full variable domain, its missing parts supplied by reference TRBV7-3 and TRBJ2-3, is GAGVSQTPSNKVTEKGKYVELRCDPISGHTALYWYRQSLGQGPEFLIYFQGTGAADDSGLPNDRFFAVRPEGSVSTLKIQRTERGDSAVYLCASSLLGQSTDTQYFGPGTRLTVL.

The CDR3 loop reads CSVAGGRGTEAFF. The CDR3 nucleotides are TGCAGCGTCGCGGGGGGGAGAGGGACTGAAGCTTTCTTT. The chain carries TRBV29-1 and TRBJ1-1, with a weak D call TRBD1 (5 bases). CDR1 is SQVTM and CDR2 is ANQGSEA in the germline V gene. The CDR3 consists of 13 residues. The V gene lost 6 bases and the J gene lost 5 bases, with 16 bases spanning the gap.

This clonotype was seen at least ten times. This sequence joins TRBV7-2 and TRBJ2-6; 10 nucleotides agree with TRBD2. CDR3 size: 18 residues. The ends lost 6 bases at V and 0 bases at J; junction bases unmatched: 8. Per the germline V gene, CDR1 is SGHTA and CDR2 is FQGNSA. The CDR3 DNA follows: TGTGCCAGCAGACGACTAGCGGGCTCGAGCTCTGGGGCCAACGTCCTGACTTTC. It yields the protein CASRRLAGSSSGANVLTF.

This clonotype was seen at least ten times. This CDR3 is CASSISTLKSGELFF. The CDR3 nucleotides read TGTGCCAGTAGTATTTCCACTTTAAAGTCCGGGGAGCTGTTTTTT. This chain joins TRBV19 and TRBJ2-2; unclear D gene. The V end was cut by 3 bases, the J end by 6 bases, with 14 bases between. Germline CDR1 is LNHDA and CDR2 is SQIVND (reference sequence). This CDR3 has 15 residues. Variable domain in full (rest from reference TRBV19 and TRBJ2-2): DGGITQSPKYLFRKEGQNVTLSCEQNLNHDAMYWYRQDPGQGLRLIYYSQIVNDFQKGDIAEGYSVSREKKESFPLTVTSAQKNPTAFYLCASSISTLKSGELFFGEGSRLTVL.

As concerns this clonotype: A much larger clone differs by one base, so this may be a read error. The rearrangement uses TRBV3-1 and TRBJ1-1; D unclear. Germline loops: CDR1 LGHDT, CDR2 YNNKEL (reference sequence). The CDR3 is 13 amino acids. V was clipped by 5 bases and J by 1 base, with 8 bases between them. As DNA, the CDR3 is TGTGCCAGCAGCAATACAGCGAACACTGAAGCTTTCTTT. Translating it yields CASSNTANTEAFF.